These 27 T cell receptor beta chains originate from one sample sequenced in a study of blood T cell repertoires in COVID-19. Repertoires were generated with immunoSEQ multiplex PCR, while TCRdb's copy carries only in-frame clones and drops some. The table lists roughly 14,000 clones, less than 75% of them singletons. Sequenced material: peripheral blood. The receptor set was obtained from a boy between 2 and 15 years old with active or convalescent COVID-19.

The CDR3 DNA follows: TGTGCCAGCAGCCAAGATCTCCTACCCGAGCAGTACTTC. Encoded protein: CASSQDLLPEQYF. V gene TRBV3-1 (or the pseudogene TRBV3-2) combines with J gene TRBJ2-7; D gene uncertain. Between the trimmed V and J ends, which lost 0 bases and 6 bases, there was a span of 9 bases. CDR3 length: 13 residues. Germline-derived CDR1 and CDR2 are LGHDT and YNNKEL (reference sequence).

The rearrangement joins TRBV12-2 to TRBJ1-1. TRBV12-2 is annotated as a pseudogene. This CDR3 spans 15 amino acids. DNA of the CDR3: TGTGCAAGTCGCTCCCCCTGGGGGGACTGGGCTGAAGCTTTCTTT. It is translated as CASRSPWGDWAEAFF.

The chain couples TRBV24-1 to TRBJ1-5; possible D gene TRBD1, 6 bases. CDR3 size: 15 residues. Deletions cut 9 bases from V and 1 base from J, with 15 bases between. In germline, CDR1 is KGHDR, CDR2 SFDVKD. CDR3 DNA: TGTGCCACCCCAACAGGGCCGGGGAGCAATCAGCCCCAGCATTTT. Its protein is CATPTGPGSNQPQHF.

The sample holds a few counts of this clone. The V call is TRBV28, the J call TRBJ2-5; weak D call: TRBD2 (6 bases). Germline-derived CDR1 and CDR2 are MDHEN and SYDVKM. CDR3 size: 14 residues. V lost 10 bases and J 1 base, leaving 16 bases between the germline ends. CDR3 coding DNA: TGTGCCACGGGTGGCGGGGCGGCCCAAGAGACCCAGTACTTC. This gives the protein CATGGGAAQETQYF.

The chain joins TRBV28 to TRBJ1-2; 8 positions match TRBD1. CDR3 size: 14 residues. Germline V gene sequence: CDR1 MDHEN, CDR2 SYDVKM. V shed 6 bases, J shed 8 bases, and the junction held 11 bases outside the gene matches. DNA of the CDR3: TGTGCCAGCAGCCTAACGGACAGGGCGGGCGGCTACACCTTC. Its protein product is CASSLTDRAGGYTF.

The V call is TRBV7-9, the J call TRBJ1-1, with 7 nucleotides matching TRBD1. Germline-derived CDR1 and CDR2 are SEHNR and FQNEAQ (reference sequence). V shed 5 bases, J shed 2 bases, and the junction held 5 bases outside the gene matches. The CDR3 has 14 residues. CDR3 DNA sequence: TGTGCCAGCAGCCTGGGACAGACTAACACTGAAGCTTTCTTT. Its translation is CASSLGQTNTEAFF.

This clone was seen only once. The chain uses TRBV27 and TRBJ2-1; 9 bases match TRBD2. The CDR3 totals 16 residues. Germline CDR1 reads MNHEY; CDR2 reads SMNVEV (reference sequence). The J segment lost 6 bases and the V segment lost 5 bases, leaving 11 bases of the junction unmatched. The DNA of the CDR3 is TGTGCCAGCAGTCCCCCGGATAGCGGGGGCCCCAATGAGCAGTTCTTC. It encodes CASSPPDSGGPNEQFF.

The J gene is TRBJ2-2, the V gene TRBV4-3; perhaps TRBD2 as D (6 bases). This CDR3 is 16 amino acids long. Germline V CDR1 and CDR2: LGHNA, YSLEER. The ends were cut back, 1 base at V and 3 bases at J, with 12 bases in the middle. Written as DNA, the CDR3 is TGCGCCAGCAGCCAAGGTGGCGCGGGGTACACCGGGGAGCTGTTTTTT. Translated, it gives CASSQGGAGYTGELFF.

The chain links TRBV30 to TRBJ2-7; a weak D match, TRBD2 (5 bases). The CDR3 is 14 residues long. CDR1 GTSNPN and CDR2 SVGIG come from the germline V gene (reference sequence). V was clipped by 3 bases and J by 2 bases, with 14 bases between them. In DNA form, the CDR3 reads TGTGCCTGGAGAAGCAGCGGTAACACCTACGAGCAGTACTTC. It is translated as CAWRSSGNTYEQYF.

This clone appeared a single time. The chain uses TRBV6-5 and TRBJ1-5; a weak D match, TRBD1 (6 bases). Trimming stripped 8 bases from V and 2 bases from J, with 10 bases between. CDR1 is MNHEY, CDR2 SVGAGI, per germline. The CDR3 extends over 13 amino acids. The CDR3 reads CASDRQGNQPQHF. CDR3 DNA: TGTGCCAGCGACAGGCAGGGCAATCAGCCCCAGCATTTT.

The V call is TRBV30, the J call TRBJ1-5, with 10 nucleotides matching TRBD1. CDR3 length: 15 residues. CDR1 and CDR2 (germline): GTSNPN, SVGIG (reference sequence). J gave up 1 base and V 4 bases, and 4 bases lay outside the gene matches. The CDR3 reads CAWKTGGSSNQPQHF. CDR3 coding DNA: TGTGCCTGGAAGACAGGGGGCTCGAGCAATCAGCCCCAGCATTTT.

The V and J genes are TRBV19 and TRBJ1-3; D is unclear. V was trimmed by 6 bases and J by 0 bases, leaving 3 bases between them. The CDR3 is 12 residues long. CDR1 and CDR2 (germline): LNHDA, SQIVND (reference sequence). CDR3 protein: CASRSSGNTIYF. The CDR3 region has the DNA TGTGCCAGTAGGAGCTCTGGAAACACCATATATTTT.

In its sample, this clone was seen a few times. The chain couples TRBV4-1 to TRBJ1-3, with 7 bases fitting TRBD1. Germline CDR1 reads MGHRA; CDR2 reads YSYEKL. This CDR3 region has 17 residues. V shed 3 bases, J shed 0 bases, and the junction held 8 bases outside the gene matches. The CDR3 region is CASSQGAGTASGNTIYF. CDR3 nucleotides: TGCGCCAGCAGCCAGGGCGCCGGGACAGCCTCTGGAAACACCATATATTTT.

The gene calls are TRBV30 and TRBJ2-2, with D perhaps TRBD1 (6 bases). Germline V gene data show CDR1 as GTSNPN and CDR2 as SVGIG (reference sequence). The CDR3 contains 14 residues. Trimming took 4 bases from V and 5 from J, leaving 14 bases between them. DNA of the CDR3: TGTGCCTGGAAAACAGGGTTAGGTACCGGGGAGCTGTTTTTT. Protein sequence: CAWKTGLGTGELFF.

The chain uses TRBV7-2 and TRBJ2-3, with 7 bases identical to TRBD2. V dropped 5 bases and J dropped 0; count of bases not matched to a gene: 5. Germline CDR1 SGHTA, CDR2 FQGNSA. This CDR3 is 15 amino acids long. CDR3 DNA: TGTGCCAGCAGCCTAAGCGGGATTAGCACAGATACGCAGTATTTT. Translated: CASSLSGISTDTQYF. Full variable domain (rest looked up from reference TRBV7-2 and TRBJ2-3): GAGVSQSPSNKVTEKGKDVELRCDPISGHTALYWYRQSLGQGLEFLIYFQGNSAPDKSGLPSDRFSAERTGGSVSTLTIQRTQQEDSAVYLCASSLSGISTDTQYFGPGTRLTVL.

This clone was seen a single time. The chain is built from TRBV18 and TRBJ1-5; D gene uncertain. Germline CDR1 reads KGHSH; CDR2 reads LQKENI. CDR3 size: 14 residues. V gave up 6 bases and J gave up 3 bases, with 12 bases separating them. Written as DNA, the CDR3 is TGTGCCAGCTCCGGGGAGTACCTCAATCAGCCCCAGCATTTT. Translated: CASSGEYLNQPQHF.

This clone was observed a handful of times. This chain connects TRBV18 to TRBJ2-7; TRBD2 agrees at 9 bases. The CDR3 spans 15 residues. CDR1 is KGHSH, CDR2 LQKENI, per germline. V was clipped by 4 bases and J by 2 bases; unmatched bases: 6. CDR3 in DNA: TGTGCCAGCTCACAACGGACTAGCGTTGCCTACGAGCAGTACTTC. It codes for CASSQRTSVAYEQYF.

The gene calls are TRBV28 and TRBJ2-7; weak D call: TRBD1 (6 bases). The CDR3 consists of 13 residues. The V and J ends lost 4 bases and 1 base respectively, with 8 bases between them. The germline CDR1 and CDR2 sequences are MDHEN and SYDVKM. This CDR3 reads CASSSGQSYEQYV. CDR3 DNA: TGTGCCAGCAGTTCAGGACAGTCCTACGAGCAGTACGTC.

This clone was picked up one time. The V and J genes are TRBV6-1 and TRBJ2-7; 7 positions match TRBD1. Trimming took 2 bases from V and 3 from J; bases not matched to a gene: 4. CDR1 is MNHNS and CDR2 is SASEGT in the germline V gene. The CDR3 contains 14 residues. For the CDR3, the DNA is TGTGCCAGCAGTGAAAGGACAGGCTTCTACGAGCAGTACTTC. This gives the protein CASSERTGFYEQYF.

The chain carries TRBV7-8 and TRBJ1-6; D unclear. The CDR3 sequence is 13 residues long. Trimming shortened V by 0 bases and J by 7 bases, and 4 bases separated the two germline ends. Per germline, CDR1 SGHVS and CDR2 FQNEAQ. In DNA, the CDR3 is TGTGCCAGCAGCTTAGCCCGGAATTCACCCCTCCACTTT. It translates to CASSLARNSPLHF.

The chain couples TRBV6-6 to TRBJ2-2; D is unresolved. Germline lookup yields CDR1 MNHNY and CDR2 SVGAGI (reference sequence). The ends were cut back, 10 bases at V and 6 bases at J, with 12 bases in the middle. This CDR3 comprises 12 residues. As DNA, the CDR3 is TGTGCCACTTCCCCACGGGCCGGGGAGCTGTTTTTT. Residues: CATSPRAGELFF.

The CDR3 DNA reads TGTGCCAGCAGCGTAGATCCTAGGTCCTACGAGCAGTACTTC. Residues: CASSVDPRSYEQYF. This chain connects TRBV9 to TRBJ2-7; D is unresolved. Germline assignment: CDR1 SGDLS and CDR2 YYNGEE. There are 14 residues in the CDR3. Trimming pared 0 bases from V and 1 base from J, leaving 8 bases between.

This clone came up once. The chain uses TRBV7-2 and TRBJ1-2; 7 bases are shared with TRBD1. This CDR3 region has 13 residues. With V trimmed by 6 bases and J by 7 bases, 8 bases remained unmatched. The germline CDR1 and CDR2 sequences are SGHTA and FQGNSA. CDR3 DNA sequence: TGTGCCAGCAGGAGAGGGACAGAGGGTGGCTACACCTTC. This sequence encodes CASRRGTEGGYTF.

V and J are TRBV9 and TRBJ2-7; the D gene is possibly TRBD2 (5 bases). The CDR3 sequence is 13 residues long. CDR1 and CDR2 (germline): SGDLS, YYNGEE. Trimming stripped 3 bases from V and 3 bases from J, with 10 bases between. The CDR3 region is CASSATRVYEQYV. In DNA, the CDR3 is TGTGCCAGCAGCGCTACTAGGGTCTACGAGCAGTACGTC.

This clone is medium-sized (0.01 to 0.1%). The gene calls are TRBV30 and TRBJ1-2; D call uncertain. This CDR3 spans 11 amino acids. Germline V lookup: CDR1 GTSNPN, CDR2 SVGIG (reference sequence). Trimming shortened V by 0 bases and J by 7 bases, and 6 bases separated the two germline ends. The CDR3 nucleotides read TGTGCCTGGAGTGTATTAGCTGGCTACACCTTC. Translated: CAWSVLAGYTF.

The chain is built from TRBV3-1 (or the pseudogene TRBV3-2) and TRBJ2-1, with TRBD2 matching over 8 bases. The CDR3 consists of 16 residues. V lost 3 bases, J lost 7 bases, and 11 bases stayed unmatched. CDR1 and CDR2 (germline): LGHDT, YNNKEL (reference sequence). This CDR3 reads CASSQDTGLGGNEQFF. Here the CDR3 DNA reads TGTGCCAGCAGCCAGGATACGGGACTAGGGGGGAATGAGCAGTTCTTC.

This clone was seen only a few times. Written as DNA, the CDR3 is TGCGCCAGCAGCCGCATCACCACCCGCGGGGTAATTTCACCCCTCCACTTT. Translated, it gives CASSRITTRGVISPLHF. J is TRBJ1-6 and V is TRBV5-1; D is unclear. V was shortened by 4 bases and J by 9 bases, with 23 bases between the two germline ends. The CDR3 contains 17 residues. Germline-derived CDR1 and CDR2 are SGHRS and YFSETQ.